This entry features one T cell receptor (beta chain) sequence. This entry is derived from a study of blood T cell repertoires in COVID-19. Study-wide background: COVID-19 samples, acute and convalescent, were from the United States, Italy and Spain.

CDR3 size: 16 residues. Trimming shortened V by 4 bases and J by 0 bases, and 14 bases separated the two germline ends. CDR1 SGHKS and CDR2 YYEKEE come from the germline V gene (reference sequence). As handled by the study authors: Reference gene primer amplification yielded estimated nucleated cell counts. Method: immunoSEQ multiplex PCR; TCRdb's copy keeps in-frame clones and lacks some. The D gene and trimming were derived from the DNA, and the V and J assignments and clone size from that table. The sample has 200,000 to 250,000 clones, under 85% seen once. The sequence was collected from a man in his sixties who had recovered from COVID-19. This sequence joins TRBV5-5 and TRBJ1-5; tentative D call: TRBD1 (6 bases). Sequenced material: PBMCs or T cells enriched from blood (not recorded which). CDR3 DNA sequence: TGTGCCAGCAGCCAGACACAGGGTTATAGCAATCAGCCCCAGCATTTT. Its translation is CASSQTQGYSNQPQHF.